This T cell receptor (beta chain) was captured in a study of T cell responses to AZD1222 COVID-19 vaccine (dated by TCRdb to about 2021). Background on the whole study: TCR sequencing was performed for about 250 trial participants, of whom 207 were given two doses of AZD1222 and some 26 were given two doses of MenACWY control vaccine. Trial participants were enrolled by age into 18-55, 56-69 and 70-plus year subgroups, with about 150, 28 and 57 TCR-sequenced participants respectively.

The study at large found these results: The 56-69-year group was small, and its depth increase did not reach significance, likely because of low power. A significant rise in spike-specific TCR breadth and depth was observed after two AZD1222 doses relative to day 0 and relative to MenACWY recipients. Vaccine-associated CD4 TCRs spanned the whole spike protein, with dominant responses in regions 160-218 and 743-854. Nearly half of unique spike-specific TCRs reportedly recognized epitopes outside regions mutated in the B.1.351 and B.1.1.7 variants. No day 14 peak-response samples were available, so repertoires were characterized only after the peak T cell response. Only five to seven AZD1222 recipients were SARS-CoV-2 seropositive at baseline, limiting conclusions about previously exposed vaccinees. Participants were mostly white British and included more females than males, and it was suggested by the authors that clonal diversity may have been underestimated.

The CDR3 regions of human TCRbeta chains were analyzed by immunosequencing. Per the authors' processing: TCRs in the repertoires were matched against a reference library of SARS-CoV-2-specific TCRs that had been generated with the MIRA antigen-specificity platform. Breadth was defined as the fraction of unique TCRs that were SARS-CoV-2-associated. Depth was defined as the fraction of total T cells that were SARS-CoV-2-associated. Using the MIRA data, each spike-specific TCR was assigned both to the spike region to which the TCR was reactive and to a CD4 or CD8 class. Log10-transformed breadth and depth values were compared by one-way ANOVA with Sidak's multiple comparisons tests. The clones in this table, taken by TCRdb from immuneACCESS, are in-frame only. Not every clone is retained; where verified, under half of the shortfall comes from an unresolved V gene, and the cause of the rest is unknown. Clone size and the V and J calls come from that table; the DNA yielded D and trimming. Across this sample there are fewer than 110,000 clones, with 85% to 95% seen only once. 6.2% of the sample comes from the top ten.

As for this clone: It lacks a known antigen. Base qualities are missing; no much larger clone stands one base away.

The intended sense of this specimen's time point label: about 28 days (+/-7) after the second vaccine dose. AZD1222 recipients with second doses at about 4 weeks or about 12 weeks were pooled, because spike-specific TCR depth and breadth did not differ between schedules. Vaccinee samples came from UK trials COV001 and COV002, including a single-blind randomized controlled phase 2/3 trial of AZD1222 (ChAdOx1 nCoV-19) in healthy adults. For TCRbeta chain sequencing, PBMC samples were collected from trial participants at day 0 and at day 28 after the second dose. The sample here was peripheral blood, taken 28 days after the second AZD1222 dose. The source of this sequence is an adult who received the AZD1222 COVID-19 vaccine.

The DNA reads TGTGCCAGCACCTCTAAAGGGGGAAACAATCAGCCCCAGCATTTT. Its translation is CASTSKGGNNQPQHF. This chain joins TRBV27 to TRBJ1-5; the D gene is possibly TRBD1, with 6 bases matching. CDR1 and CDR2 were assigned from the germline V gene (reference sequence) as MNHEY and SMNVEV. V is pared back by 7 bases and J by 3 bases, with 16 bases lying between the germline termini. The CDR3 numbers 15 residues from cysteine through phenylalanine. Only CDR3 DNA remains: 45 bases, in frame from the first base.